This TCR beta chain was found in a study of regulatory T cells in long-lasting Graves disease. Arm-PCR of CDR3 regions with iRepertoire HTBI primers generated TCR beta libraries. TCRdb recomputed calls from the multiplex PCR reads with MiXCR, one row per CDR3 protein. The sample gives about 420,000 distinct CDR3 sequences, around a quarter of which show up once; about a quarter is in the top ten. As to time point: persistent/refractory GD, antithyroid drugs over 5 years with positive TRAb. Scientists built the TCR library using RNA that was extracted from PBMCs. CDR1 and CDR2 (germline): SGDLS, YYNGEE. This CDR3 region has 15 residues. V shed 3 bases, J shed 0 bases, and the junction held 3 bases outside the gene matches. A word on this clonotype: No antigen is known for it.

Study-wide points: Among samples with persistent disease, TRBV28, TRBJ1-2 and TRBJ2-5 were favored.

The material was peripheral blood mononuclear cells (PBMCs), obtained when the disease was refractory, from a patient treated with antithyroid drugs. This sequence was found in a female donor with Graves disease. The chain carries TRBV9 and TRBJ1-3; 7 nucleotides line up with TRBD1. The CDR3 DNA sequence: TGTGCCAGCAGCGAGGGGACAGACTCTGGAAACACCATATATTTT. Amino acids: CASSEGTDSGNTIYF.